These T cell receptor beta chains were read from a single sample in a study of T cells in Graves' hyperthyroidism and ophthalmopathy. TCRdb processed the multiplex PCR reads anew with MiXCR; each CDR3 protein has one entry. The data hold about 640,000 distinct CDR3 sequences, with roughly 20% observed a single time. Sequencing used blood. The receptor set was obtained from a man aged 25-45 years with Graves' ophthalmopathy. CDR3s include the opening cysteine and the closing phenylalanine or tryptophan. A D gene is named only where the DNA matches it firmly. The size of a clone is reported for some rows only, either as once, few or many, or as a class for expanded clones.

>.|.|TRBV6-1|TRBJ1-5
CASREGKPNQPQHF
TGTGCCAGCAGGGAAGGGAAACCCAATCAGCCCCAGCATTTT
>many|.|TRBV30|TRBJ1-1
CAWSGTMNTEAFF
TGTGCCTGGAGTGGCACAATGAACACTGAAGCTTTCTTT
>many|.|TRBV18|TRBJ2-7
CASSPRSAGSSYEQYF
TGTGCCAGCTCACCAAGGTCGGCAGGGAGCTCCTACGAGCAGTACTTC
>few|.|TRBV29-1|TRBJ2-5
CSVEGTGVDQETQYF
TGCAGCGTTGAAGGTACGGGCGTTGACCAAGAGACCCAGTACTTC
>.|.|TRBV11-2|TRBJ2-5
CASSFIGLRETQYF
TGTGCCAGCAGCTTCATAGGACTTAGGGAGACCCAGTACTTC
>many|.|TRBV28|TRBJ2-7
CASSLPPGRAYEQYF
TGTGCCAGCAGTTTACCCCCCGGACGGGCCTACGAGCAGTACTTC
>many|.|TRBV12-3/TRBV12-4|TRBJ2-7
CASSLTSRGSYEQYF
TGTGCCAGCAGTCTAACCAGCAGAGGGTCCTACGAGCAGTACTTC
>.|TRBD1|TRBV28|TRBJ2-7
CASSRGQGIYEQYF
TGTGCCAGCAGCCGAGGACAGGGAATCTACGAGCAGTACTTC
>.|TRBD2|TRBV4-2|TRBJ2-7
CASSQALAGSTYEQYF
TGTGCCAGCAGCCAAGCCCTAGCGGGAAGCACCTACGAGCAGTACTTC
>few|.|TRBV5-1|TRBJ2-1
CASSLVGISYNEQFF
TGCGCCAGCAGCTTGGTTGGAATATCCTACAATGAGCAGTTCTTC
>.|.|TRBV28|TRBJ1-5
CASKRRKFDSYQPQHF
TGTGCCAGCAAACGAAGGAAGTTTGACAGTTATCAGCCCCAGCATTTT
>.|TRBD2|TRBV24-1|TRBJ2-7
CATSFPGLAGGTYEQYF
TGTGCCACCAGCTTCCCGGGACTAGCGGGGGGGACCTACGAGCAGTACTTC
>.|.|TRBV7-2|TRBJ1-3
CASSLRVSGNTIYF
TGTGCCAGCAGCTTAAGGGTTTCTGGAAACACCATATATTTT
>.|.|TRBV19|TRBJ2-1
CASSIYGGGSYNEQFF
TGTGCCAGTAGTATATACGGCGGAGGCTCCTACAATGAGCAGTTCTTC
>few|TRBD1|TRBV29-1|TRBJ2-7
CSVAGTKGTGDYEQYF
TGCAGCGTTGCGGGGACAAAAGGGACAGGGGACTACGAGCAGTACTTC
>.|TRBD2|TRBV30|TRBJ2-1
CAWGSGGLAGANEQFF
TGTGCCTGGGGGTCTGGCGGCCTAGCGGGAGCAAATGAGCAGTTCTTC
>few|.|TRBV20-1|TRBJ1-5
CSVGRDQPQHF
TGCAGTGTGGGCAGAGATCAGCCCCAGCATTTT
>many|.|TRBV12-3/TRBV12-4|TRBJ2-5
CASSRLETQYF
TGTGCCAGCAGCCGGTTGGAGACCCAGTACTTC
>many|.|TRBV7-2|TRBJ2-7
CASSPGQKGDEQYF
TGTGCCAGCAGCCCCGGACAGAAGGGGGACGAGCAGTACTTC
>.|TRBD1|TRBV6-1|TRBJ2-1
CASTARGKSYEQFF
TGTGCCAGCACGGCCAGGGGGAAATCCTATGAGCAGTTCTTC
>.|.|TRBV6-1|TRBJ2-1
CASSASSLNEQFF
TGTGCCAGCAGCGCCAGCAGTTTGAATGAGCAGTTCTTC
>many|TRBD1|TRBV20-1|TRBJ1-1
CSVGLGQGAFF
TGCAGTGTGGGACTCGGACAGGGAGCTTTCTTT
>few|.|TRBV6-1|TRBJ1-2
CASSATDLYGYTF
TGTGCCAGCAGTGCTACAGACCTCTATGGCTACACCTTC
>few|.|TRBV6-1|TRBJ2-5
CASRAWDGTQETQYF
TGTGCCAGCAGAGCCTGGGACGGGACCCAAGAGACCCAGTACTTC
>many|TRBD2|TRBV11-2|TRBJ2-5
CASSLASGREGETQYF
TGTGCCAGCAGCCTGGCTAGCGGGAGGGAGGGAGAGACCCAGTACTTC
>few|TRBD1|TRBV18|TRBJ1-2
CASSPQGGTNYGYTF
TGTGCCAGCTCACCCCAGGGGGGCACTAACTATGGCTACACCTTC
>many|TRBD1|TRBV28|TRBJ2-1
CASRGQGDNEQFF
TGTGCCAGCAGGGGACAGGGCGACAATGAGCAGTTCTTC
>.|TRBD2|TRBV5-1|TRBJ2-1
CATRTSGISYNEQFF
TGCGCCACCCGGACTAGCGGGATCTCCTACAATGAGCAGTTCTTC
>many|TRBD2|TRBV6-1|TRBJ2-1
CASHQVAGGFDNEQFF
TGTGCCAGCCACCAGGTAGCGGGAGGATTCGACAATGAGCAGTTCTTC
>few|.|TRBV5-5|TRBJ2-5
CASRIQGEETQYF
TGTGCCAGCAGAATACAGGGAGAAGAGACCCAGTACTTC
>.|TRBD2|TRBV29-1|TRBJ2-1
CSVEGLAGGPYNEQFF
TGCAGCGTTGAGGGACTAGCGGGAGGGCCCTACAATGAGCAGTTCTTC
>.|TRBD1|TRBV6-4|TRBJ1-5
CASPRGTGSQPQHF
TGTGCCAGCCCTCGGGGGACAGGGAGTCAGCCCCAGCATTTT
>.|TRBD2|TRBV12-3/TRBV12-4|TRBJ2-1
CASSNLAGGGNEQFF
TGTGCCAGCAGTAACCTAGCGGGAGGGGGCAATGAGCAGTTCTTC
>many|.|TRBV28|TRBJ2-5
CASSHLRETQYF
TGTGCCAGCAGTCATCTCCGGGAGACCCAGTACTTC
>many|TRBD2|TRBV3-1|TRBJ2-7
CASSQGTSSYEQYF
TGTGCCAGCAGCCAAGGGACTAGCTCCTACGAGCAGTACTTC
>many|.|TRBV11-2|TRBJ1-1
CASSFHRENTEAFF
TGTGCCAGCAGCTTCCACAGGGAAAACACTGAAGCTTTCTTT
>few|.|TRBV24-1|TRBJ2-2
CATSDGGRANTGELFF
TGTGCCACCAGTGATGGAGGGCGGGCCAACACCGGGGAGCTGTTTTTT
>.|TRBD1|TRBV28|TRBJ1-5
CASSLRGRGPNQPQHF
TGTGCCAGCAGTTTAAGAGGCAGGGGGCCCAATCAGCCCCAGCATTTT
>few|TRBD1|TRBV5-8|TRBJ2-7
CASSLTGQGFGEQYF
TGTGCCAGCAGCTTGACGGGACAGGGCTTCGGCGAGCAGTACTTC
>many|.|TRBV12-3/TRBV12-4|TRBJ2-7
CASSRDLYEQYF
TGTGCCAGCAGCCGGGACCTCTACGAGCAGTACTTC
>few|.|TRBV7-2|TRBJ1-5
CASSLMISRNNQPQHF
TGTGCCAGCAGCTTAATGATCTCACGGAACAATCAGCCCCAGCATTTT
>.|.|TRBV7-6|TRBJ1-3
CASSLPSTGSTGNTIYF
TGTGCCAGCAGCTTACCCTCGACAGGCTCGACTGGAAACACCATATATTTT
>many|TRBD2|TRBV3-1|TRBJ2-7
CASSQAGVTYEQYF
TGTGCCAGCAGCCAGGCGGGAGTAACCTACGAGCAGTACTTC
>.|TRBD1|TRBV18|TRBJ1-1
CASSLFGTGHMNTEAFF
TGTGCCAGCTCACTTTTTGGGACAGGTCATATGAACACTGAAGCTTTCTTT
>once|.|TRBV30|TRBJ2-7
CTWSVGPSNEQYF
TGTACCTGGAGTGTAGGCCCCTCCAACGAGCAGTACTTC